The clone carrying this T cell receptor (beta chain) came up many times. Its antigen is not identified. Trimming took off 4 bases at V and 6 bases at J, with 22 bases between the two ends. Germline values: CDR1 SGHAT, CDR2 FQNNGV. This CDR3 region has 16 residues. Extractions gave at least 5.5 micrograms of total RNA per sample. This sample is part of a study of blood T cells in healthy people across ages. Next came a second PCR, run for 7 to 11 cycles, which used a sample-barcoded 5' primer along with a J-beta primer mix. Each cDNA was tagged by a template-switch adaptor containing 12 random nucleotides. All samples gave at least 2.5 million CDR3-containing paired-end reads. TCRdb re-analysed the 5' RACE reads in MiXCR, keeping a single row per CDR3 protein. The data contain 650,000 to 800,000 distinct CDR3 sequences, under 45% of them singletons. General study results and limits: Age brought a roughly linear fall in TCR beta diversity measured per million T cells.

This TCR was sampled from a man aged 60-69 years in good health. Sequenced sample: blood. J is TRBJ2-7 and V is TRBV11-2; D unresolved. The CDR3 bases are TGTGCCAGCAGCTCCTCCCCGATTCCGGGTCTCAGCGAGCAGTACTTC. Translating gives CASSSSPIPGLSEQYF. Based on the CDR3 plus reference TRBV11-2 and TRBJ2-7, the full variable domain is EAGVAQSPRYKIIEKRQSVAFWCNPISGHATLYWYQQILGQGPKLLIQFQNNGVVDDSQLPKDRFSAERLKGVDSTLKIQPAKLEDSAVYLCASSSSPIPGLSEQYFGPGTRLTVT.